These 28 T cell receptor beta chains share one sample of origin, sequenced in a study of CD8+ T cells in alopecia areata. Extracted RNA was reverse transcribed into cDNA, the sequencing template. Libraries were prepared by immunoSEQ multiplex PCR; TCRdb keeps only in-frame clonotypes and omits some of them. Counted here are about 290,000 clones, about three fifths occurring once; the ten biggest clones make up approximately 1.7%. The treatment is: oral pan-JAK inhibitor, 5-10 mg twice daily. Specimen: CD4+ T cells sorted from blood, collected at week 24, from a patient treated with tofacitinib. Source of these receptors: a human donor with alopecia areata.

This sequence joins TRBV6-6 and TRBJ2-7, with D possibly matching TRBD1 (5 bases). Germline V gene sequence: CDR1 MNHNY, CDR2 SVGAGI (reference sequence). V was pared by 5 bases and J by 7 bases, with 18 bases between. The CDR3 has 14 residues. The CDR3 loop is CASSSTGALGEQYF. As DNA, the CDR3 is TGTGCCAGCAGTAGCACAGGAGCCCTCGGAGAGCAGTACTTC.

The chain carries TRBV5-1 and TRBJ2-3; perhaps D is TRBD1 or TRBD2 (5 bases each). The CDR3 runs to 16 residues. V gave up 3 bases and J gave up 3 bases, with 17 bases separating them. From germline, CDR1 is SGHRS and CDR2 YFSETQ. The CDR3 protein is CASSSGTGPWTDTQYF. The DNA for the CDR3 is TGCGCCAGCAGCTCGGGGACGGGGCCATGGACAGATACGCAGTATTTT. Complete variable domain (other parts from reference TRBV5-1 and TRBJ2-3): KAGVTQTPRYLIKTRGQQVTLSCSPISGHRSVSWYQQTPGQGLQFLFEYFSETQRNKGNFPGRFSGRQFSNSRSEMNVSTLELGDSALYLCASSSGTGPWTDTQYFGPGTRLTVL.

The V call is TRBV6-5, the J call TRBJ2-7; D perhaps matches TRBD1 (5 bases). CDR1 MNHEY and CDR2 SVGAGI come from the germline V gene. The CDR3 covers 11 residues. The germline V and J ends were trimmed by 10 bases and 1 base, with 8 bases remaining between them. For the CDR3, the DNA is TGTGCCACCTCAGGGTCCTACGAGCAGTACTTC. Its protein product is CATSGSYEQYF.

This clone was found a few times. V is TRBV16 and J is TRBJ1-4, with D possibly matching TRBD1 (6 bases). The CDR3 extends over 15 amino acids. CDR1 and CDR2 (germline): KGHSY, FQNENV. V lost 5 bases and J 10 bases, leaving 20 bases between the germline ends. In DNA, the CDR3 is TGTGCCAGCAGCAAGCTGGACAGTGGAGGAGGAAAACTGTTTTTT. Amino acid sequence: CASSKLDSGGGKLFF.

The chain recombines TRBV18 with TRBJ1-5, with no clear D. Trimming pared 3 bases from V and 3 bases from J, leaving 6 bases between. The germline V gene has CDR1 KGHSH and CDR2 LQKENI. CDR3 length equals 13 residues. CDR3: CASSPEINQPQHF. The DNA for the CDR3 is TGTGCCAGCTCACCGGAAATCAATCAGCCCCAGCATTTT. Full variable domain (remainder filled in from reference TRBV18 and TRBJ1-5): NAGVMQNPRHLVRRRGQEARLRCSPMKGHSHVYWYRQLPEEGLKFMVYLQKENIIDESGMPKERFSAEFPKEGPSILRIQQVVRGDSAAYFCASSPEINQPQHFGDGTRLSIL.

The genes are TRBV23-1 and TRBJ1-5; 9 positions match TRBD1. TRBV23-1 is filed as an ORF, its function uncertain. V was pared by 6 bases and J by 16 bases, with 22 bases of the junction left unmatched. The CDR3 sequence is 16 residues long. The CDR3 reads CASRSPYGTGRIVGHF. CDR3 nucleotide sequence: TGCGCCAGCAGATCCCCCTACGGGACAGGGCGCATTGTAGGACATTTT.

The chain recombines TRBV9 with TRBJ2-3; D unresolved. The CDR3 spans 15 residues. Looked up from germline, CDR1 is SGDLS and CDR2 is YYNGEE. The ends were cut back, 4 bases at V and 0 bases at J, with 12 bases in the middle. CDR3: CASSKMSGSTDTQYF. DNA of the CDR3: TGTGCCAGCAGCAAGATGTCCGGAAGCACAGATACGCAGTATTTT.

The chain carries TRBV5-4 and TRBJ2-3; D is uncertain. This CDR3 is 12 amino acids long. V lost 3 bases to trimming and J lost 7 bases, with 9 bases between them. In germline, CDR1 is SGHNT, CDR2 YYREEE (reference sequence). CDR3 protein: CASSSPTHTQYF. CDR3 in DNA: TGTGCCAGCAGCTCACCGACCCATACGCAGTATTTT.

The chain carries TRBV5-6 and TRBJ2-5; D is possibly TRBD1 (5 bases). The CDR3 runs to 16 residues. V gave up 2 bases and J gave up 1 base, with 15 bases separating them. The V gene's germline CDR1 is SGHDT and CDR2 YYEEEE. The DNA of the CDR3 is TGTGCCAGCAGCTTCTCCACCACAGGTCTCCAAGAGACCCAGTACTTC. Its translation: CASSFSTTGLQETQYF.

In this sample, this clone turned up many times. CDR3 bases: TGTGCCAGCAGCTCGGGACTAGCGAACGCAGATACGCAGTATTTT. Its translation is CASSSGLANADTQYF. The V gene is TRBV5-6, the J gene TRBJ2-3; 10 bases match TRBD2. Germline V CDR1 and CDR2: SGHDT, YYEEEE. V lost 3 bases to trimming and J lost 4 bases; unmatched junction nucleotides: 5. The CDR3 is 15 amino acids.

This rearrangement joins TRBV7-9 to TRBJ1-1, with D unclear. V was shortened by 3 bases and J by 2 bases, with 7 bases between the two germline ends. The CDR3 totals 13 residues. In germline, CDR1 is SEHNR, CDR2 FQNEAQ (reference sequence). The CDR3 DNA reads TGTGCCAGCAGCTTTGACCTAAACACTGAAGCTTTCTTT. This gives the protein CASSFDLNTEAFF.

The chain recombines TRBV29-1 with TRBJ1-4, with 8 bases matching TRBD1. The J segment lost 7 bases and the V segment lost 0 bases, leaving 7 bases of the junction unmatched. The length of the CDR3 is 15 residues. Germline V gene lookup returns CDR1 SQVTM and CDR2 ANQGSEA. In DNA, the CDR3 is TGCAGCGTTGAAGATCGGGCAGGGGGCCGTGAAAAACTGTTTTTT. This encodes CSVEDRAGGREKLFF.

The V gene is TRBV4-3, the J gene TRBJ2-4; D is possibly TRBD1 or TRBD2 (5 bases each). V was pared by 7 bases and J by 9 bases, with 13 bases between. The CDR3 is 12 residues long. Germline V gives CDR1 LGHNA, CDR2 YSLEER. CDR3 DNA sequence: TGCGCCAGCAAGGGACCCAGTGGCATTCAGTACTTC. Translating it yields CASKGPSGIQYF.

The V gene is TRBV30, the J gene TRBJ1-2, with TRBD1 identical over 8 bases. Germline CDR1 GTSNPN, CDR2 SVGIG (reference sequence). V gave up 5 bases and J gave up 2 bases; unmatched junction bases: 4. This CDR3 contains 13 residues. DNA of the CDR3: TGTGCCTGGGGAAACAGGGGGAACTATGGCTACACCTTC. Protein sequence: CAWGNRGNYGYTF.

The rearrangement uses TRBV10-3 and TRBJ2-6, with 10 bases aligning to TRBD1. Per germline, CDR1 ENHRY and CDR2 SYGVKD. The ends lost 4 bases at V and 2 bases at J; junction bases unmatched: 5. The CDR3 runs 17 residues. CDR3 sequence reads: CAISVGDRGAGANVLTF. DNA of the CDR3: TGTGCCATCAGTGTAGGGGACAGGGGAGCTGGGGCCAACGTCCTGACTTTC.

In its sample, this clone was seen a few times. V gene TRBV29-1 combines with J gene TRBJ2-7; 11 bases agree with TRBD2. Germline V gives CDR1 SQVTM, CDR2 ANQGSEA. V shed 2 bases, J shed 4 bases, and the junction held 4 bases outside the gene matches. This CDR3 is 14 amino acids long. The DNA of the CDR3 is TGCAGCGTTGAACGGGCTAGCGGGGGGTACGAGCAGTACTTC. It translates to CSVERASGGYEQYF.

The chain uses TRBV28 and TRBJ2-5; 9 nucleotides line up with TRBD1. The V and J ends lost 2 bases and 4 bases, in that order; junction bases with no gene match: 14. Germline CDR1 MDHEN, CDR2 SYDVKM. The CDR3 loop spans 18 amino acids. The CDR3 loop is CASSLDPAGQGTRETQYF. The CDR3, as DNA: TGTGCCAGCAGTTTAGACCCCGCGGGACAGGGCACCAGAGAGACCCAGTACTTC.

The chain combines TRBV6-5 with TRBJ2-7, with a tentative D call TRBD2 (6 bases). The germline V and J ends were trimmed by 4 bases and 5 bases, with 15 bases remaining between them. Germline V CDR1 and CDR2: MNHEY, SVGAGI. This CDR3 is 14 amino acids long. The CDR3 region has the DNA TGTGCCAGCAGTTGGAGAGGAGGGGTCGACGAGCAGTACTTC. This gives the protein CASSWRGGVDEQYF.

The chain uses TRBV5-6 and TRBJ1-5, with a possible D match to TRBD1 (6 bases). The V and J ends lost 4 bases and 4 bases respectively, with 15 bases between them. Germline V gene sequence: CDR1 SGHDT, CDR2 YYEEEE. This CDR3 contains 15 residues. The CDR3 DNA reads as TGTGCCAGCAGCCTACAGGGTCACTATAATCAGCCCCAGCATTTT. Translated, it gives CASSLQGHYNQPQHF.

This chain joins TRBV20-1 and TRBJ2-5; D ambiguous. Trimming pared 5 bases from V and 4 bases from J, leaving 8 bases between. This CDR3 is built from 11 residues. CDR1 and CDR2 from the germline V gene are DFQATT and SNEGSKA (reference sequence). The CDR3 loop is CSALAGETQYF. The DNA for the CDR3 is TGCAGTGCTCTGGCCGGAGAGACCCAGTACTTC.

The chain combines TRBV13 with TRBJ1-1, with no clear D. Germline CDR1 reads PRHDT; CDR2 reads FYEKMQ (reference sequence). The CDR3 covers 14 residues. Trimming cost V 5 bases and J 1 base, with 11 bases left between them. CDR3 loop: CASSDLIQNTEAFF. As DNA, the CDR3 is TGTGCCAGCAGCGATTTGATCCAGAACACTGAAGCTTTCTTT.

The chain combines TRBV5-1 with TRBJ2-6; no reliable D call. Trimming pared 5 bases from V and 1 base from J, leaving 10 bases between. CDR1 and CDR2 (germline): SGHRS, YFSETQ. The CDR3 is made up of 15 amino acids. CDR3 protein: CASRWESSGANVLTF. CDR3 DNA: TGCGCCAGCAGGTGGGAATCGTCTGGGGCCAACGTCCTGACTTTC.

The chain employs TRBV29-1 and TRBJ1-1; D unresolved. This CDR3 has 13 amino acids. V was cut by 4 bases and J by 2 bases, with 11 bases left in between. Germline CDR1 SQVTM, CDR2 ANQGSEA. CDR3 loop: CSVALLINTEAFF. The DNA for the CDR3 is TGCAGCGTTGCGCTCCTGATAAACACTGAAGCTTTCTTT.

The rearrangement links TRBV9 to TRBJ1-6; D remains unclear. Per the germline V gene, CDR1 is SGDLS and CDR2 is YYNGEE. Trimming removed 0 bases from V and 0 bases from J, with 7 bases in between. The CDR3 contains 16 residues. The CDR3 DNA sequence: TGTGCCAGCAGCGTAGATCCCAGCTCCTATAATTCACCCCTCCACTTT. The encoded protein is CASSVDPSSYNSPLHF. Based on the CDR3 plus reference TRBV9 and TRBJ1-6, the full variable domain is DSGVTQTPKHLITATGQRVTLRCSPRSGDLSVYWYQQSLDQGLQFLIQYYNGEERAKGNILERFSAQQFPDLHSELNLSSLELGDSALYFCASSVDPSSYNSPLHFGNGTRLTVT.

This clone was picked up a small number of times. The chain employs TRBV30 and TRBJ1-6, with TRBD1 matching over 8 bases. J lost 8 bases, V lost 2 bases, and 5 bases had no gene match. The CDR3 has 14 amino acids. Germline CDR1 and CDR2: GTSNPN and SVGIG (reference sequence). This CDR3 is CAWSHGTGDSPLHF. CDR3 in DNA: TGTGCCTGGAGTCACGGGACAGGTGATTCACCCCTCCACTTT.

This chain uses TRBV7-2 with TRBJ2-5; D remains unclear. The germline gives CDR1 SGHTA, CDR2 FQGNSA. Trimming cost V 1 base and J 7 bases, with 10 bases left between them. The CDR3 spans 13 residues. DNA for the CDR3: TGTGCCAGCAGCTTAGGGTCCCCTTCGACCCAGTACTTC. As protein: CASSLGSPSTQYF.

The chain joins TRBV30 to TRBJ1-3; the D gene is possibly TRBD1 (5 bases). Per germline, CDR1 GTSNPN and CDR2 SVGIG (reference sequence). The CDR3 loop spans 12 amino acids. V was trimmed by 5 bases and J by 4 bases, leaving 9 bases between them. The CDR3 DNA is TGTGCCTGGGAAGGGGCAGGAAACACCATATATTTT. Protein: CAWEGAGNTIYF.

This clone occurred once. CDR3 nucleotide sequence: TGTGCCAGTAGTGCCGTTTGGGGGACTCATAGCAATCAGCCCCAGCATTTT. Its protein product is CASSAVWGTHSNQPQHF. V and J are TRBV19 and TRBJ1-5; a weak D match, TRBD1 (5 bases). CDR3 length: 17 amino acids. V lost 5 bases and J 0 bases, leaving 17 bases between the germline ends. CDR1 is LNHDA, CDR2 SQIVND, per germline (reference sequence).